Listed below are T cell receptor beta chains from one sample, sequenced in a study of T cell responses to AZD1222 COVID-19 vaccine. Profiling relied on immunoSEQ multiplex PCR, and the TCRdb table lists in-frame clones only, not all of them. The sample includes over 150,000 clones, approximately 92% of them seen just once. The sample consisted of peripheral blood, taken 28 days after the second dose of the MenACWY control vaccine. The source is an adult who received the MenACWY meningococcal vaccine as a control. The CDR3 runs from the conserved cysteine through the conserved F or W. A D gene is named only where the DNA matches it firmly. For some rows the clone size is stated as once, few or many, or as a class when expanded; others skip it.

clone size	V gene	D gene	J gene	CDR3 protein	CDR3 DNA
.	TRBV11-2	TRBD2	TRBJ2-7	CASSSGGEQYF	TGTGCCAGCAGCTCGGGGGGCGAGCAGTACTTC
.	TRBV18	.	TRBJ2-3	CASSPLPGGLDTQYF	TGTGCCAGCTCACCACTCCCAGGGGGGTTAGATACGCAGTATTTT
.	TRBV4-3	.	TRBJ2-2	CASSQEQTNTGELFF	TGCGCCAGCAGCCAAGAACAAACGAATACCGGGGAGCTGTTTTTT
.	TRBV7-6	.	TRBJ1-1	CASSLAGWGGNTEAFF	TGTGCCAGCAGCTTAGCCGGGTGGGGGGGAAACACTGAAGCTTTCTTT
once	TRBV23-1	.	TRBJ1-2	CASSPPLGAVDYYGYTF	TGCGCCAGCAGTCCCCCCCTCGGGGCCGTGGATTACTATGGCTACACCTTC
.	TRBV29-1	.	TRBJ1-5	CSVGPGGNQPQHF	TGCAGCGTCGGTCCCGGAGGCAATCAGCCCCAGCATTTT
.	TRBV18	.	TRBJ1-5	CASSGTRNNQPQHF	TGTGCCAGCTCAGGGACGAGGAACAATCAGCCCCAGCATTTT
.	TRBV28	.	TRBJ1-3	CASRVQGSGNTIYF	TGTGCCAGCAGAGTCCAGGGTTCCGGAAACACCATATATTTT
.	TRBV7-2	.	TRBJ2-1	CASSWTDYNEQFF	TGTGCCAGCAGCTGGACGGATTACAATGAGCAGTTCTTC
.	TRBV12-3/TRBV12-4	.	TRBJ1-5	CASSGTFNQPQHF	TGTGCCAGCAGTGGGACTTTCAATCAGCCCCAGCATTTT
.	TRBV18	TRBD1	TRBJ1-1	CASSPGTGLNTEAFF	TGTGCCAGCTCACCGGGGACAGGCCTGAACACTGAAGCTTTCTTT
.	TRBV4-1	TRBD1	TRBJ2-2	CASRQTGGKNTGELFF	TGCGCCAGCAGACAGACAGGGGGCAAGAACACCGGGGAGCTGTTTTTT
.	TRBV25-1	.	TRBJ1-1	CASSVWTEAFF	TGTGCCAGCAGTGTGTGGACTGAAGCTTTCTTT
.	TRBV19	.	TRBJ2-3	CASRWGLPTDTQYF	TGTGCCAGCAGGTGGGGGTTACCCACAGATACGCAGTATTTT
.	TRBV6-4	.	TRBJ1-5	CASSDRPQGQPQHF	TGTGCCAGCAGTGACCGGCCACAGGGACAGCCCCAGCATTTT
.	TRBV30	.	TRBJ1-6	CAWKPDSQNSPLHF	TGTGCCTGGAAGCCTGACAGTCAGAATTCACCCCTCCACTTT
.	TRBV6-5	.	TRBJ2-2	CASRQDTGELFF	TGTGCCAGCAGGCAGGACACCGGGGAGCTGTTTTTT
.	TRBV2	TRBD1	TRBJ2-7	CASSTRDRVYEQYF	TGTGCCAGCAGTACCCGGGACAGGGTATACGAGCAGTACTTC
.	TRBV20-1	TRBD2	TRBJ2-6	CSASTLAGGRGANVLTF	TGCAGTGCTAGTACCCTAGCGGGGGGGAGAGGGGCCAACGTCCTGACTTTC
.	TRBV12-1	.	TRBJ2-7	CASSIRLDPSYEQYF	TGTGCCAGCAGCATTCGACTAGACCCCTCCTACGAGCAGTACTTC
.	TRBV5-1	TRBD1	TRBJ1-4	CASSVTGGGRNEKLFF	TGCGCCAGCAGCGTGACAGGGGGAGGTAGGAATGAAAAACTGTTTTTT
once	TRBV11-2	TRBD2	TRBJ2-5	CASSLLPAGYQETQYF	TGTGCCAGCAGCTTACTGCCAGCGGGGTACCAAGAGACCCAGTACTTC
.	TRBV6-1	.	TRBJ2-3	CASSESQPTDTQYF	TGTGCCAGCAGTGAAAGCCAGCCCACAGATACGCAGTATTTT
.	TRBV2	.	TRBJ1-5	CASRSQGYNQPQHF	TGTGCCAGCCGTTCCCAGGGTTACAATCAGCCCCAGCATTTT
.	TRBV19	TRBD1	TRBJ1-3	CASSIGQDGNTIYF	TGTGCCAGTAGTATCGGACAGGATGGAAACACCATATATTTT
.	TRBV5-8	TRBD1	TRBJ1-5	CASSIDRGLNSNQPQHF	TGTGCCAGCAGCATTGACAGGGGGCTTAATAGCAATCAGCCCCAGCATTTT
.	TRBV10-3	.	TRBJ1-4	CAISEPGGNEKLFF	TGTGCCATCAGTGAACCGGGAGGAAATGAAAAACTGTTTTTT
.	TRBV12-3/TRBV12-4	TRBD1	TRBJ1-2	CASSLGDSYGYTF	TGTGCCAGCAGTTTGGGGGACAGCTATGGCTACACCTTC
.	TRBV10-3	.	TRBJ1-6	CAISESNSRIRNSPLHF	TGTGCCATCAGTGAGTCGAATTCGCGCATCAGGAATTCACCCCTCCACTTT
.	TRBV30	TRBD1	TRBJ2-6	CAWRRPGQGSSGANVLTF	TGTGCCTGGAGGCGACCGGGACAGGGGAGCTCTGGGGCCAACGTCCTGACTTTC
.	TRBV6-5	TRBD2	TRBJ2-5	CASRPGLAQETQYF	TGTGCCAGCAGACCCGGACTAGCCCAAGAGACCCAGTACTTC
.	TRBV6-5	.	TRBJ1-2	CASSSNQGSYGYTF	TGTGCCAGCAGTTCGAATCAGGGGAGCTATGGCTACACCTTC
once	TRBV5-4	.	TRBJ1-4	CASSLNTGGEKLFF	TGTGCCAGCAGCTTGAACACCGGTGGGGAAAAACTGTTTTTT
.	TRBV6-5	.	TRBJ1-5	CASSFSGFAGESAQHF	TGTGCCAGCAGTTTCTCGGGATTTGCGGGAGAATCAGCCCAGCATTTT
once	TRBV4-1	.	TRBJ1-5	CASSQGKTVSNQPQHF	TGCGCCAGCAGCCAAGGAAAGACAGTTAGCAATCAGCCCCAGCATTTT
.	TRBV5-6	.	TRBJ1-3	CASSLLTGVNSGNTIYF	TGTGCCAGCAGCTTACTGACAGGTGTAAACTCTGGAAACACCATATATTTT
.	TRBV5-1	TRBD1	TRBJ2-2	CASSRGQALNTGELFF	TGCGCCAGCAGCAGAGGACAGGCCCTGAACACCGGGGAGCTGTTTTTT
.	TRBV18	.	TRBJ1-5	CASSPAGGDIEPQHF	TGTGCCAGCTCACCAGCCGGGGGCGACATAGAGCCCCAGCATTTT
once	TRBV6-5	.	TRBJ1-5	CASTAGPDQPQHF	TGTGCCAGCACCGCAGGGCCCGATCAGCCCCAGCATTTT
.	TRBV4-1	.	TRBJ1-3	CASSQEGGNTIYF	TGCGCCAGCAGCCAAGAGGGCGGAAACACCATATATTTT
.	TRBV10-3	.	TRBJ2-7	CAISDAMLGQYF	TGTGCCATCAGTGATGCCATGCTAGGGCAGTACTTC
.	TRBV9	TRBD1	TRBJ2-7	CASSPQDRSYEQYF	TGTGCCAGCAGCCCTCAGGACAGGTCCTACGAGCAGTACTTC
.	TRBV3-1/TRBV3-2	.	TRBJ2-3	CASSLPNTDTQYF	TGTGCCAGCAGCCTTCCAAACACAGATACGCAGTATTTT
.	TRBV7-9	.	TRBJ1-6	CASSQEAVLYNSPLHF	TGTGCCAGCAGCCAGGAGGCGGTGCTTTATAATTCACCCCTCCACTTT
few	TRBV6-5	.	TRBJ1-2	CASGRGPGKGYTF	TGTGCCAGCGGCCGCGGGCCGGGAAAGGGCTACACCTTC
once	TRBV14	TRBD1	TRBJ1-2	CASSPGLGWTGAYYGYTF	TGTGCCAGCAGCCCAGGGTTAGGCTGGACAGGTGCCTACTATGGCTACACCTTC
.	TRBV19	.	TRBJ1-6	CASSQGRNSPLHF	TGTGCCAGTAGTCAGGGCCGTAATTCACCCCTCCACTTT